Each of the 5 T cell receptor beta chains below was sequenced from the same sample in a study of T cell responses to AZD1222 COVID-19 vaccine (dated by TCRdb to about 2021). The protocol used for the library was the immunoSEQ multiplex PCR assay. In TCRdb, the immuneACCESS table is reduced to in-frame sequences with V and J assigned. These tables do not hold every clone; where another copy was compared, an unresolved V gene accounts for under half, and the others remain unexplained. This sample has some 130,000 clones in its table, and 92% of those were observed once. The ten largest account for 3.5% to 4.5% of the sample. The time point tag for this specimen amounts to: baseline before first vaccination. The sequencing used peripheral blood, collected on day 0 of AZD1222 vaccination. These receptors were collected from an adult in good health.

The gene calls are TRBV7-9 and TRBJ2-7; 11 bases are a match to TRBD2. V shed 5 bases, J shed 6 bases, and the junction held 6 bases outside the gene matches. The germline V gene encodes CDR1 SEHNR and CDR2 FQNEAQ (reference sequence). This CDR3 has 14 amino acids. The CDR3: CASSLLAGVAEQYF. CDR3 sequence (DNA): TGTGCCAGCAGCCTACTAGCGGGAGTCGCCGAGCAGTACTTC.

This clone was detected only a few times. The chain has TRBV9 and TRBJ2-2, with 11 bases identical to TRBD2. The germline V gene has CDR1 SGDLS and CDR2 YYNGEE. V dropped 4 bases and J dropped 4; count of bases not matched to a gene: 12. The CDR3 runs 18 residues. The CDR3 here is CASSPSPGLADSTGELFF. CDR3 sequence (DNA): TGTGCCAGCAGCCCGAGTCCGGGACTAGCGGATAGCACCGGGGAGCTGTTTTTT.

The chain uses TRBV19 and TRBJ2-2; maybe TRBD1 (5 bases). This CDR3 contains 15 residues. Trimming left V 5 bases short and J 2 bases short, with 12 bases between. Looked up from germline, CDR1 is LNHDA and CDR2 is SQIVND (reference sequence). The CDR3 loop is CASSSTQGNTGELFF. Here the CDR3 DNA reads TGTGCCAGTAGTTCGACTCAGGGAAACACCGGGGAGCTGTTTTTT. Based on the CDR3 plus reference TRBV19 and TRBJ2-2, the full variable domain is DGGITQSPKYLFRKEGQNVTLSCEQNLNHDAMYWYRQDPGQGLRLIYYSQIVNDFQKGDIAEGYSVSREKKESFPLTVTSAQKNPTAFYLCASSSTQGNTGELFFGEGSRLTVL.

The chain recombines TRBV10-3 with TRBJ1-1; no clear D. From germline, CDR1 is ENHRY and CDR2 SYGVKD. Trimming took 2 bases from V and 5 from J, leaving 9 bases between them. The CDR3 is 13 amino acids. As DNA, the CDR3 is TGTGCCATCAGTGAGGGGCCGGGGACTGAAGCTTTCTTT. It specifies CAISEGPGTEAFF.

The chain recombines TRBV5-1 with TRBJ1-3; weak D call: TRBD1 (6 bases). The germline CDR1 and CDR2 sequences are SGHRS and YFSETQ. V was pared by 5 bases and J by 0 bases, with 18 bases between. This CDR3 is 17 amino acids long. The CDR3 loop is CASSVGNRVSSGNTIYF. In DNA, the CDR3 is TGCGCCAGCAGTGTTGGTAACAGGGTTAGCTCTGGAAACACCATATATTTT.